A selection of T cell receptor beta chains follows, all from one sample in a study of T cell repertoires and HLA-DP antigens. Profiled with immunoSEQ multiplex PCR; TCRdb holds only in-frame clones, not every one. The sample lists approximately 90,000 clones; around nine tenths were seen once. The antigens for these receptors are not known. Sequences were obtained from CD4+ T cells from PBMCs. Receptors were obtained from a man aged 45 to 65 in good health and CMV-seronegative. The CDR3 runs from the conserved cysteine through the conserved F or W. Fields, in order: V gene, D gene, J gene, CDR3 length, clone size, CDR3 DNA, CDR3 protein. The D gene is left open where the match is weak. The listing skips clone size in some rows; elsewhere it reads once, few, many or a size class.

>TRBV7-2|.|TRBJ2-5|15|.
TGTGCCAGCAGCTTAAACCCGACAAGCCAAGAGACCCAGTACTTC
CASSLNPTSQETQYF
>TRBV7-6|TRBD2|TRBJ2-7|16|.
TGTGCCAGCAGCTCCGGGACTAGCGGGAGGACCTACGAGCAGTACTTC
CASSSGTSGRTYEQYF
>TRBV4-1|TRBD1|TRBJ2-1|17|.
TGCGCCAGCAGCCGAGATACAGGGGCTAGCTCCTACAATGAGCAGTTCTTC
CASSRDTGASSYNEQFF
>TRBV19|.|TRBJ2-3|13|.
TGTGCCAGTAGAGCCGCGACAGCCCTAACGCAGTATTTT
CASRAATALTQYF
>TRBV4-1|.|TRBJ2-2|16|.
TGCGCCAGCAGCCAAGCCCGGGAGTATGGCACCGGGGAGCTGTTTTTT
CASSQAREYGTGELFF
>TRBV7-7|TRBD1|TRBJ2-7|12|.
TGTGCTAGCAGCGCGACAGGGCACGAGCAGTACTTC
CASSATGHEQYF
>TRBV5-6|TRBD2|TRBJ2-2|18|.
TGTGCCAGCAGAAAACGGGGACTAGCGGGGGGTATCACCGGGGAGCTGTTTTTT
CASRKRGLAGGITGELFF
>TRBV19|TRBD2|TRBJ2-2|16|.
TGTGCCAGTAGTTCAAGACTAGCGGGAGGACCCGGGGAGCTGTTTTTT
CASSSRLAGGPGELFF
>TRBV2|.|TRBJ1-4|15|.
TGTGCCAGCAGTGTTTCCGTATCAACTAATGAAAAACTGTTTTTT
CASSVSVSTNEKLFF
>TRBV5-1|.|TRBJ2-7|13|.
TGCGCCAGCAGCTTGGACACAGGGAACGAGCAGTACTTC
CASSLDTGNEQYF
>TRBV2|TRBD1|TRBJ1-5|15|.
TGTGCCAGCAGTTTGGACAGGCATAGCAATCAGCCCCAGCATTTT
CASSLDRHSNQPQHF
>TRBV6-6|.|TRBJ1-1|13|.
TGTGCCAGCAGTTACGAGGGCAACACTGAAGCTTTCTTT
CASSYEGNTEAFF
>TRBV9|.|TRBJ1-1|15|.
TGTGCCAGCAGCGTAGGTCTGGCCCCGAACACTGAAGCTTTCTTT
CASSVGLAPNTEAFF
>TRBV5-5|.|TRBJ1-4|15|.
TGTGCCAGCAGCAGGGGTACCTGGGCTAATGAAAAACTGTTTTTT
CASSRGTWANEKLFF
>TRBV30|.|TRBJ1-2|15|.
TGTGCCTGGAGTCCTGATACAGGGAGGGTTCGTGGCTACACCTTC
CAWSPDTGRVRGYTF
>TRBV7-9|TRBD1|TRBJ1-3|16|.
TGTGCCAGCAGGCCGACAGGGGTGTTGGCTGGAAACACCATATATTTT
CASRPTGVLAGNTIYF
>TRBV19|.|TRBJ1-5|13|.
TGTGCCAGTAGAAATCCCCCTAATCAGCCCCAGCATTTT
CASRNPPNQPQHF
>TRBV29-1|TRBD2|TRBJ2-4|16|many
TGCAGCGTTGAAGGGGGACTAGCGGGAGGGCGGGACATTCAGTACTTC
CSVEGGLAGGRDIQYF
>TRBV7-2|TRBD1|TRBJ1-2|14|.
TGTGCCAGCAGCACGAGGACAGGGGAGGATGGCTACACCTTC
CASSTRTGEDGYTF
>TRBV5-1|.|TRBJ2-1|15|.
TGCGCCAGCAGCCTAGGACGGGGGCTATACAATGAGCAGTTCTTC
CASSLGRGLYNEQFF
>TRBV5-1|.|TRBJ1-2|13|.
TGCGCCAGCAGCGGCCGGGGCCACCATGGCTACACCTTC
CASSGRGHHGYTF
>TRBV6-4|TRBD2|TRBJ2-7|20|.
TGTTCGGGAGCAGTGACGAGTAGGGTCCCAGGGACTAGCTTCTCCTACGAGCAGTACTTC
CSGAVTSRVPGTSFSYEQYF
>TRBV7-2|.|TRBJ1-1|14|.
TGTGCCAGCAGCTTACAGGGGCAAGTCACTGAAGCTTTCTTT
CASSLQGQVTEAFF
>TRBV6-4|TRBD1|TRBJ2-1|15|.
TGTGCCAGCAGTGCCGGACAGGGGACTTACAATGAGCAGTTCTTC
CASSAGQGTYNEQFF
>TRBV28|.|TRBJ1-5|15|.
TGTGCCAGCAGTTTATCGGGACCCGGTTCTCAGCCCCAGCATTTT
CASSLSGPGSQPQHF
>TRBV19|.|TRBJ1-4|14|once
TGTGCCAGTAGTATATGGGGTTCTAATGAAAAACTGTTTTTT
CASSIWGSNEKLFF
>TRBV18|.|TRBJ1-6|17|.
TGTGCCAGCTCACGGACCAAGGGGAGCTCCTATAATTCACCCCTCCACTTT
CASSRTKGSSYNSPLHF
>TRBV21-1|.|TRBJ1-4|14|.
TGTGCCAGCAGCCTACAGGGATCGGATGAAAAACTGTTTTTT
CASSLQGSDEKLFF
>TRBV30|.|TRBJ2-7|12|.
TGTGCCTGGAGTTTCGATACCTACGAGCAGTACTTC
CAWSFDTYEQYF
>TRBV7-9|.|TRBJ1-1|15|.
TGTGCCAGCAGCCCATCTTACGGGGGGCAATATGAAGCTTTCTTT
CASSPSYGGQYEAFF
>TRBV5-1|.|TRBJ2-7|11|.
TGCGCCAGCAGCTCCAACGTCGAGCAGTACTTC
CASSSNVEQYF
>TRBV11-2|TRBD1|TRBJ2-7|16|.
TGTGCCAGCAGCTTAGAACAAGGGACAGTACTCTACGAGCAGTACTTC
CASSLEQGTVLYEQYF
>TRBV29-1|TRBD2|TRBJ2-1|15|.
TGCAGCGTTTATTTTGAAGCGGGGGGTAACAATGAGCAGTTCTTC
CSVYFEAGGNNEQFF
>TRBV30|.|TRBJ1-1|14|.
TGTGCCTGGAGGAAGACTCAAACGGGTGCTGAAGCTTTCTTT
CAWRKTQTGAEAFF
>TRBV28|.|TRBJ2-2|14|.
TGTGCCAGCAGTTTATTCACAGGGACCGGGGAGCTGTTTTTT
CASSLFTGTGELFF
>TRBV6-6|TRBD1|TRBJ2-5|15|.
TGTGCCAGCAGCCTGTTCTCCACAGGGGAAGGGACCCAGTACTTC
CASSLFSTGEGTQYF
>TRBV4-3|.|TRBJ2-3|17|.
TGCGCCAGCAGCCAAGATATGACTTACAGAGCCCCAGATACGCAGTATTTT
CASSQDMTYRAPDTQYF